This T cell receptor beta chain was identified during a study of control samples from healthy donors and cancer patients. Germline loops: CDR1 MNHEY, CDR2 SMNVEV (reference sequence). The CDR3 is 16 amino acids. The junction had 4 bases not matched to a gene; V was cut back by 0 bases and J by 4 bases. Data came from immunoSEQ multiplex PCR; TCRdb stores just in-frame clones and leaves some out. The sample has hundreds of thousands of clones, roughly 90% seen once; the top ten hold around 6.4%. The chain couples TRBV27 to TRBJ2-5; 11 nucleotides align to TRBD2. Input material: PBMCs. This TCR was sampled from a middle-aged man with head and neck cancer. CDR3: CASSLSGTSGGETQYF. The CDR3 region has the DNA TGTGCCAGCAGTTTATCAGGGACTAGCGGTGGAGAGACCCAGTACTTC.